This T cell receptor (beta chain) was identified in a study of blood T cells in healthy people across ages. With a J-beta primer mix and a sample-barcoded 5' primer, a second PCR ran 7 to 11 cycles. TCRdb reanalysed the 5' RACE reads using MiXCR and keeps one entry per CDR3 protein. The sample yields 1.5 million to 2 million distinct CDR3 sequences, 30% to 40% seen once. This TCR derives from a human donor in good health. Source material: blood.

This CDR3 is CSVEDPGGTDTQYF. DNA for the CDR3: TGCAGCGTTGAAGATCCGGGCGGGACAGATACGCAGTATTTT. The V gene is TRBV29-1, the J gene TRBJ2-3, with a weak D call TRBD2 (5 bases). Germline CDR1 reads SQVTM; CDR2 reads ANQGSEA. The CDR3 spans 14 residues. The V gene lost 0 bases and the J gene lost 3 bases, with 10 bases spanning the gap.